The next 8 T cell receptor beta chains were all read from a single sample in a study of OX40 agonist ivuxolimab in advanced cancers. Generated by immunoSEQ multiplex PCR, the TCRdb table keeps only in-frame clones and is missing some. Among around 77,000 clones listed, 80% to 95% were seen once. The starting material was CD4+ or CD8+ T cells sorted from blood, obtained in a trial of the OX40 agonist ivuxolimab. The receptor set was obtained from an adult with an advanced solid tumor such as melanoma, head and neck, liver or kidney cancer.

V gene TRBV5-6 combines with J gene TRBJ2-1, with TRBD2 identical over 9 bases. The V gene end was trimmed by 9 bases and the J gene end by 3 bases; junction bases not matched to a gene: 7. Germline V gives CDR1 SGHDT, CDR2 YYEEEE. The length of the CDR3 is 14 residues. This chain's CDR3 is CATRGTSHYNEQFF. The DNA for the CDR3 is TGTGCCACGCGTGGGACTAGCCACTACAATGAGCAGTTCTTC.

V gene TRBV4-3 combines with J gene TRBJ1-1, with D unresolved. The CDR3 has 14 amino acids. Germline loops: CDR1 LGHNA, CDR2 YSLEER. V lost 1 base, J lost 1 base, and 7 bases lay in between. In DNA, the CDR3 is TGCGCCAGCAGCCAAGCTCATAGGAACACTGAAGCTTTCTTT. Translation gives CASSQAHRNTEAFF.

The V call is TRBV5-1, the J call TRBJ1-3; D unclear. Trimming stripped 6 bases from V and 1 base from J, with 11 bases between. From germline, CDR1 is SGHRS and CDR2 YFSETQ. The CDR3 totals 14 residues. The CDR3 spells CASKREGSGNTIYF. The CDR3 DNA reads TGCGCCAGCAAAAGAGAAGGATCTGGAAACACCATATATTTT.

The rearrangement uses TRBV28 and TRBJ2-2, with a possible D match to TRBD1 (6 bases). Germline V gene data show CDR1 as MDHEN and CDR2 as SYDVKM. V was clipped by 6 bases and J by 5 bases, with 10 bases between them. This CDR3 is built from 13 residues. CDR3 region: CASRSQGTGELFF. For the CDR3, the DNA is TGTGCCAGCAGGTCACAGGGAACCGGGGAGCTGTTTTTT.

The chain carries TRBV2 and TRBJ2-1; a possible D gene is TRBD2 (5 bases). V dropped 7 bases and J dropped 6 bases, with 13 bases sitting between them. This CDR3 is built from 13 residues. In germline, CDR1 is SNHLY, CDR2 FYNNEI. The CDR3 DNA sequence: TGTGCCAGCATCCCAGCTAGCCTCAATGAGCAGTTCTTC. This sequence encodes CASIPASLNEQFF.

The rearrangement joins TRBV29-1 to TRBJ2-5; tentative D call: TRBD1 (6 bases). The CDR3 covers 12 residues. The germline CDR1 and CDR2 sequences are SQVTM and ANQGSEA. V was pared by 4 bases and J by 5 bases, with 11 bases between. The CDR3 region is CSVGQGSETQYF. The CDR3 DNA is TGCAGCGTTGGGCAGGGGAGTGAGACCCAGTACTTC.

This chain links TRBV7-3 with TRBJ2-3; no firm D call. CDR3 length: 15 amino acids. Trimming took off 1 base at V and 0 bases at J, with 8 bases between the two ends. The germline V gene encodes CDR1 SGHTA and CDR2 FQGTGA. In nucleotides, the CDR3 is TGTGCCAGCAGCTTAAGTTCCTTTAGCACAGATACGCAGTATTTT. Translation: CASSLSSFSTDTQYF.

The rearrangement links TRBV28 to TRBJ2-2, with a weak D call TRBD2 (6 bases). CDR1 is MDHEN, CDR2 SYDVKM, per germline. Deletions cut 3 bases from V and 0 bases from J, with 11 bases between. There are 16 residues in the CDR3. This CDR3 is CASSLMGTSNTGELFF. The CDR3 nucleotides are TGTGCCAGCAGTTTGATGGGGACTTCGAACACCGGGGAGCTGTTTTTT. Full variable domain (missing parts from reference TRBV28 and TRBJ2-2): DVKVTQSSRYLVKRTGEKVFLECVQDMDHENMFWYRQDPGLGLRLIYFSYDVKMKEKGDIPEGYSVSREKKERFSLILESASTNQTSMYLCASSLMGTSNTGELFFGEGSRLTVL.